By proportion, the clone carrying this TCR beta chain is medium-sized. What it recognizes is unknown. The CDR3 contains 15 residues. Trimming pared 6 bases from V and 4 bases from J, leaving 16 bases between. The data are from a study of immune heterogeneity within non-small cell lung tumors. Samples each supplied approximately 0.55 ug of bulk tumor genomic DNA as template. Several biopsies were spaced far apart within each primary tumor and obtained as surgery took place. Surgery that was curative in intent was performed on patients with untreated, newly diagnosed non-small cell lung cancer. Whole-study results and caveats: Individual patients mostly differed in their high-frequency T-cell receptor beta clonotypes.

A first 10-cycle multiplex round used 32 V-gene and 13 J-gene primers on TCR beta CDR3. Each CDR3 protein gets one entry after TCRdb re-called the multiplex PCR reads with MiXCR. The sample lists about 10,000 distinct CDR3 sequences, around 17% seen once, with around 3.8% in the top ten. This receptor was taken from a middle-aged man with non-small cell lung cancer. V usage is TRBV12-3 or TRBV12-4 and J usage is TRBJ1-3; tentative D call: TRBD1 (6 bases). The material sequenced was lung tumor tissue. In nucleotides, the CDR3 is TGTGCCAGCAGATCAACAGGGAATAGCGGAAACACCATATATTTT. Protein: CASRSTGNSGNTIYF.